This record concerns one T cell receptor (beta chain) sequence. Its antigen is unknown. Anyone treated within the previous three months was excluded. These data originate in a study of resident and recirculating memory T cells in vitiligo. About the research overall: Epidermis came from shave biopsies of lesional and nonlesional sites, plus PBMCs.

The CDR3 has 13 amino acids. V trimming: 9 bases; J trimming: 3 bases; junction bases outside the gene matches: 8. Germline CDR1 is MDHEN and CDR2 is SYDVKM. Data came from immunoSEQ multiplex PCR; TCRdb stores just in-frame clones and leaves some out. The sample holds roughly 76,000 clones, 80% to 95% seen once. Study conclusions and caveats: Vitiligo lesions lacked a unique dominant clone, and clonality varied. Different lesions suggested infiltration by different T cell clones.

Material for sequencing was blood. This sequence was found in a male donor with vitiligo. The rearrangement joins TRBV28 to TRBJ2-7; TRBD1 matches at 7 bases. CDR3 coding DNA: TGTGCCAGTTCACGGACAGGTAACTACGAGCAGTACTTC. This translates into CASSRTGNYEQYF.